The rows below give T cell receptor beta chains drawn from one sample of a study of blood T cell repertoires in COVID-19. Produced via immunoSEQ multiplex PCR; TCRdb's table is partial and in-frame only. The sample shows approximately 200,000 clones, approximately 90% of them seen only once. Sequenced material: PBMCs or T cells enriched from blood (not recorded which). The receptors come from a woman aged 18-30 years in a cohort exposed to, infected with or recovered from COVID-19 (not recorded which). The CDR3 runs from the conserved cysteine through the conserved F or W. D genes are given only for firm matches.

V: TRBV10-1; J: TRBJ2-3; D: TRBD2; CDR3: CASSTIQAGGPDSTDTQYF; DNA: TGCGCCAGCAGCACAATTCAAGCGGGGGGGCCTGACAGCACAGATACGCAGTATTTT
V: TRBV11-2; J: TRBJ2-1; D: NA; CDR3: CASSLVVQNEQFF; DNA: TGTGCCAGCAGCTTAGTTGTCCAGAATGAGCAGTTCTTC
V: TRBV4-1; J: TRBJ1-1; D: NA; CDR3: CASSQVAQGNTEAFF; DNA: TGCGCCAGCAGCCAAGTGGCACAGGGGAACACTGAAGCTTTCTTT
V: TRBV3-1/TRBV3-2; J: TRBJ1-1; D: NA; CDR3: CASSAQANTEAFF; DNA: TGTGCCAGCAGCGCCCAGGCGAACACTGAAGCTTTCTTT
V: TRBV5-1; J: TRBJ2-7; D: NA; CDR3: CASSFEQSLFGEQYF; DNA: TGCGCCAGCAGCTTTGAACAGTCCCTATTTGGCGAGCAGTACTTC
V: TRBV19; J: TRBJ2-1; D: TRBD1; CDR3: CASSIGTGGNNEQFF; DNA: TGTGCCAGTAGTATAGGGACAGGGGGGAACAATGAGCAGTTCTTC
V: TRBV6-1; J: TRBJ1-5; D: NA; CDR3: CASSEYEGVSYQPQHF; DNA: TGTGCCAGCAGTGAGTATGAGGGGGTTTCTTATCAGCCCCAGCATTTT
V: TRBV3-1/TRBV3-2; J: TRBJ1-2; D: TRBD1; CDR3: CASSQDGQGNYGYTF; DNA: TGTGCCAGCAGCCAAGATGGACAGGGGAACTATGGCTACACCTTC
V: TRBV5-1; J: TRBJ2-7; D: NA; CDR3: CASSATGWDSYEQYF; DNA: TGCGCCAGCAGCGCCACAGGGTGGGACTCCTACGAGCAGTACTTC
V: TRBV6-5; J: TRBJ1-2; D: TRBD1; CDR3: CASSDRVGGYTF; DNA: TGTGCCAGCAGCGACAGGGTGGGTGGCTACACCTTC